These 30 T cell receptor beta chains were sequenced from one sample in a study of T cells in Graves' hyperthyroidism and ophthalmopathy (dated by TCRdb to between 2017 and 2020). The library was prepared using multiplex PCR. For sequencing, an Illumina HiSeq 2000 was employed. The TCR beta CDR3 regions were amplified from the RNA transcripts. The TCR CDR3 was subjected to a first round of RT-PCR using the HTBI primer set and the Qiagen OneStep RT-PCR kit. Using fastp trimming at Q25 and MiXCR clonotype assembly, TCRdb reanalyzed the public sequencing data and kept in-frame beta chains. Every entry covers one CDR3 protein and lists the most common genes and DNA from its rows. The sample table contains roughly 300,000 distinct CDR3 sequences; only one count was recorded for 20% to 30% of them. Around 28% of the sample goes to the ten largest clones. Sequenced sample: blood. The receptors stem from a man aged 35-49 years with Graves' hyperthyroidism that later progressed to Graves' ophthalmopathy.

This clonotype has at least ten counts. This chain joins TRBV7-8 and TRBJ1-1; maybe TRBD1 (6 bases). This CDR3 is 15 amino acids long. Germline V gene lookup returns CDR1 SGHVS and CDR2 FQNEAQ. Trimming removed 2 bases at V and 4 bases at J, with 14 bases between. The CDR3 nucleotides read TGTGCCAGCAGCTTAAGGGCTGGAGGGGGCACTGAAGCTTTCTTT. Its translation: CASSLRAGGGTEAFF.

The sample holds a few counts of this clonotype. The chain joins TRBV12-5 to TRBJ2-5; possible D gene TRBD2, 5 bases. This CDR3 is built from 11 residues. Germline V lookup: CDR1 LGHNT, CDR2 FRNRAP. Trimming took 4 bases from V and 5 from J, leaving 5 bases between them. The CDR3 sequence: CASGWRETQYF. DNA for the CDR3: TGTGCTAGTGGTTGGAGGGAGACCCAGTACTTC.

The V gene is TRBV30, the J gene TRBJ2-2; D is uncertain. Per the germline V gene, CDR1 is GTSNPN and CDR2 is SVGIG (reference sequence). The CDR3 runs 14 residues. The V and J ends lost 8 bases and 0 bases respectively, with 13 bases between them. Here the CDR3 DNA reads TGTGCCCTGGAGAGATCTGCGAACACCGGGGAGCTGTTTTTT. As protein: CALERSANTGELFF.

This clonotype appeared many times. The rearrangement uses TRBV20-1 and TRBJ2-7, with D hard to call. Trimming left V 0 bases short and J 0 bases short, with 12 bases between. Germline CDR1 DFQATT, CDR2 SNEGSKA (reference sequence). There are 15 residues in the CDR3. The CDR3 bases are TGCAGTGCTAGAGATCTTGGTAAGGTCTCCTACGAGCAGTACTTC. This translates into CSARDLGKVSYEQYF.

This clonotype was seen many times. This rearrangement joins TRBV5-1 to TRBJ1-2, with 7 bases identical to TRBD1. This CDR3 has 14 amino acids. Losses at the gene ends were 4 bases for V and 3 bases for J; bases not matched to a gene: 6. Germline loops: CDR1 SGHRS, CDR2 YFSETQ. The CDR3 here is CASSPDRNYYGYTF. CDR3 nucleotide sequence: TGCGCCAGCAGCCCGGACAGGAATTACTATGGCTACACCTTC.

This clonotype was observed at least ten times. V usage is TRBV2 and J usage is TRBJ1-1; D possibly corresponds to TRBD1 (6 bases). The germline V gene has CDR1 SNHLY and CDR2 FYNNEI. Trimming stripped 6 bases from V and 1 base from J, with 18 bases between. The CDR3 covers 16 residues. CDR3 protein: CASSLTGGLSNTEAFF. CDR3 in DNA: TGTGCCAGCAGCCTGACAGGAGGACTTTCGAACACTGAAGCTTTCTTT.

At least ten counts were recorded for this clonotype. J is TRBJ1-1 and V is TRBV6-2 or TRBV6-3; no reliable D call. This CDR3 is 13 amino acids long. Trimming removed 7 bases at V and 1 base at J, with 10 bases between. Germline loops: CDR1 MNHEY, CDR2 SVGEGT. The CDR3: CASNWQSNTEAFF. The CDR3 nucleotides are TGTGCCAGCAATTGGCAGTCGAACACTGAAGCTTTCTTT.

The sample holds many counts of this clonotype. This chain uses TRBV5-1 with TRBJ2-5; 9 bases agree with TRBD2. The CDR3 runs 15 residues. Germline CDR1 is SGHRS and CDR2 is YFSETQ. Germline trimming cut 4 bases from V and 5 bases from J; bases unmatched to any gene: 9. The CDR3 DNA follows: TGCGCCAGCAGCGCCACAGCGGGAGGCGGGGAGACCCAGTACTTC. Translation gives CASSATAGGGETQYF.

This clonotype came up many times. This chain joins TRBV6-5 and TRBJ2-7, with unresolved D. Germline V gene lookup returns CDR1 MNHEY and CDR2 SVGAGI. The V end was cut by 6 bases, the J end by 3 bases, with 18 bases between. This CDR3 is 15 amino acids long. The CDR3 is CASSRRGPLDYEQYF. The CDR3 region has the DNA TGTGCCAGCAGCCGACGAGGCCCCCTCGACTACGAGCAGTACTTC.

In its sample, this clonotype was seen many times. The rearrangement uses TRBV11-1 and TRBJ2-2; 10 bases align to TRBD2. This CDR3 contains 16 residues. Germline CDR1 is SGHAT and CDR2 is FQDESV (reference sequence). V lost 2 bases and J lost 4; bases outside the gene matches: 4. As DNA, the CDR3 is TGTGCCAGCAGCTTACTAGCGGGAGCCCTCACCGGGGAGCTGTTTTTT. It encodes CASSLLAGALTGELFF.

This clonotype was observed many times. The V and J genes are TRBV28 and TRBJ2-7; tentative D call: TRBD2 (6 bases). V shed 4 bases and J shed 6 bases, with 13 bases lying between them. Germline V lookup: CDR1 MDHEN, CDR2 SYDVKM. The CDR3 is 13 amino acids. For the CDR3, the DNA is TGTGCCAGCAGTTCCAGGGACTTGGGCGAGCAGTACTTC. Its protein product is CASSSRDLGEQYF.

This clonotype was counted ten times or more. The V gene is TRBV14, the J gene TRBJ1-1, with TRBD1 matching 8 bases. CDR1 SGHDN and CDR2 FVKESK come from the germline V gene. The CDR3 spans 18 residues. V lost 4 bases, J lost 4 bases, and 17 bases stayed unmatched. Here the CDR3 reads CASSPELQGARRSTEAFF. The CDR3 coding sequence is TGTGCCAGCAGCCCTGAATTGCAGGGGGCTCGCCGGAGCACTGAAGCTTTCTTT.

This chain connects TRBV12-3 or TRBV12-4 to TRBJ1-2; D not certain. Trimming shortened V by 6 bases and J by 11 bases, and 16 bases separated the two germline ends. The length of the CDR3 is 12 residues. The CDR3 region has the DNA TGTGCCAGCAGCATGCCGGGGTCTCGGTACACCTTC. It yields the protein CASSMPGSRYTF.

This clonotype was detected ten times or more. Because it lacks the conserved phenylalanine or tryptophan at the end, this CDR3 is likely a read error. The V gene is TRBV10-3, the J gene TRBJ1-5; unclear D gene. Germline CDR1 is ENHRY and CDR2 is SYGVKD. V was trimmed by 10 bases and J by 6 bases, leaving 13 bases between them. The CDR3 is 12 residues long. Here the CDR3 DNA reads TGTGCCACCTCACCTCATGGTCAGCCCCAGCATCTT. Protein sequence: CATSPHGQPQHL.

This chain joins TRBV7-6 and TRBJ1-5, with 9 nucleotides matching TRBD1. J gave up 2 bases and V 8 bases, and 22 bases lay outside the gene matches. This CDR3 has 20 residues. Germline loops: CDR1 SGHVS, CDR2 FNYEAQ. DNA for the CDR3: TGTGCCAGCGGCACCGGGGGGACAGGGCTGGAGTGGGTAGGCAATCAGCCCCAGCATTTT. It yields the protein CASGTGGTGLEWVGNQPQHF. Filled out from reference TRBV7-6 and TRBJ1-5, the complete variable domain reads GAGVSQSPRYKVTKRGQDVALRCDPISGHVSLYWYRQALGQGPEFLTYFNYEAQQDKSGLPNDRFSAERPEGSISTLTIQRTEQRDSAMYRCASGTGGTGLEWVGNQPQHFGDGTRLSIL.

This clonotype has at least ten counts. This chain links TRBV15 with TRBJ1-2; a weak D match, TRBD1 (5 bases). The germline gives CDR1 LNHNV, CDR2 YYDKDF (reference sequence). Trimming left V 0 bases short and J 8 bases short, with 13 bases between. The CDR3 extends over 14 amino acids. CDR3 region: CATSRDLQVEGYTF. In DNA, the CDR3 is TGTGCCACCAGCAGAGATCTACAGGTTGAAGGCTACACCTTC.

This clonotype was seen many times. V and J are TRBV19 and TRBJ2-2; D tentatively reads TRBD1 or TRBD2 (5 bases each). The CDR3 length is 13 residues. The germline CDR1 and CDR2 sequences are LNHDA and SQIVND (reference sequence). V was pared by 6 bases and J by 4 bases, with 9 bases between. CDR3 nucleotide sequence: TGTGCCAGTAGATGGGGGACCACCGGGGAGCTGTTTTTT. It encodes CASRWGTTGELFF.

This clonotype has just a few counts. This chain joins TRBV15 and TRBJ2-2; 7 nucleotides agree with TRBD1. The V and J ends lost 9 bases and 1 base, in that order; junction bases with no gene match: 2. CDR1 is LNHNV and CDR2 is YYDKDF in the germline V gene (reference sequence). The CDR3 has 13 residues. The CDR3 sequence: CATWTGNTGELFF. The CDR3 DNA reads as TGTGCCACGTGGACAGGGAACACCGGGGAGCTGTTTTTT.

Ten or more counts support this clonotype. In DNA, the CDR3 is TGTGCCAGCAGTGAACACTACGGGGAGCAGTACTTC. This gives the protein CASSEHYGEQYF. The chain has TRBV25-1 and TRBJ2-7; D gene unclear. V was clipped by 2 bases and J by 7 bases, with 9 bases between them. CDR3 length equals 12 residues. CDR1 and CDR2 from the germline V gene are MGHDK and SYGVNS.

This clonotype was observed at least ten times. The rearrangement joins TRBV29-1 to TRBJ2-2; a possible D gene is TRBD2 (6 bases). CDR1 and CDR2 (germline): SQVTM, ANQGSEA. V lost 4 bases and J 3 bases, leaving 12 bases between the germline ends. The CDR3 runs to 14 residues. The CDR3 reads CSVGGALYTGELFF. Written as DNA, the CDR3 is TGCAGCGTTGGCGGGGCTTTGTACACCGGGGAGCTGTTTTTT.

This clonotype was counted many times. The chain carries TRBV24-1 and TRBJ2-2; 11 bases agree with TRBD2. This CDR3 contains 15 residues. V lost 9 bases to trimming and J lost 5 bases; unmatched junction nucleotides: 7. Germline V lookup: CDR1 KGHDR, CDR2 SFDVKD. CDR3 in amino acids: CATSLAGGGTGELFF. In nucleotides, the CDR3 is TGTGCCACCTCCTTAGCGGGAGGGGGGACCGGGGAGCTGTTTTTT.

V and J are TRBV28 and TRBJ1-1; TRBD1 agrees at 8 bases. V lost 6 bases, J lost 5 bases, and 11 bases stayed unmatched. CDR1 is MDHEN, CDR2 SYDVKM, per germline. This CDR3 is 15 amino acids long. The CDR3 sequence is CASSFSRTGKTEAFF. The CDR3 DNA follows: TGTGCCAGCAGCTTTTCTCGGACAGGGAAAACTGAAGCTTTCTTT. The full variable domain, its missing parts supplied by reference TRBV28 and TRBJ1-1, is DVKVTQSSRYLVKRTGEKVFLECVQDMDHENMFWYRQDPGLGLRLIYFSYDVKMKEKGDIPEGYSVSREKKERFSLILESASTNQTSMYLCASSFSRTGKTEAFFGQGTRLTVV.

The V call is TRBV28, the J call TRBJ2-5; TRBD1 aligns across 7 bases. CDR1 and CDR2 from the germline V gene are MDHEN and SYDVKM. Trimming at V came to 3 bases and at J to 3 bases, leaving 13 bases not matched to a gene. This CDR3 is 17 amino acids long. In DNA form, the CDR3 reads TGTGCCAGCAGTTTTCCACTTGACAGGGCGGAGGAAGAGACCCAGTACTTC. Residues: CASSFPLDRAEEETQYF.

The table lists this clonotype with many counts. The chain carries TRBV6-2 or TRBV6-3 and TRBJ1-5; the D gene is possibly TRBD1 (5 bases). CDR3 size: 14 residues. Germline V gene sequence: CDR1 MNHEY, CDR2 SVGEGT. The V gene lost 7 bases and the J gene lost 3 bases, with 13 bases spanning the gap. CDR3 sequence: CASIGGNNNQPQHF. DNA of the CDR3: TGTGCCAGCATTGGGGGGAACAACAATCAGCCCCAGCATTTT.

V is TRBV6-5 and J is TRBJ2-7; D gene uncertain. Germline CDR1 is MNHEY and CDR2 is SVGAGI. The CDR3 length is 15 residues. The V end was cut by 2 bases, the J end by 3 bases, with 14 bases between. The CDR3 protein is CASSYQGWWGYEQYF. The CDR3 DNA sequence: TGTGCCAGCAGTTACCAAGGGTGGTGGGGCTACGAGCAGTACTTC.

The table lists this clonotype with many counts. The chain has TRBV6-5 and TRBJ2-2, with D perhaps TRBD2 (5 bases). The germline V and J ends were trimmed by 6 bases and 3 bases, with 14 bases remaining between them. Per the germline V gene, CDR1 is MNHEY and CDR2 is SVGAGI. This CDR3 spans 15 amino acids. The DNA of the CDR3 is TGTGCCAGCAGCCGCCGAGAGGGCTACACCGGGGAGCTGTTTTTT. Amino acids: CASSRREGYTGELFF.

This clonotype has a count of ten or more. Here the CDR3 omits its conserved ending phenylalanine or tryptophan, so a read error is the likely source. This CDR3 reads CASTISGTANYEQYL. In nucleotides, the CDR3 is TGTGCCAGCACCATCTCTGGGACAGCCAACTACGAGCAGTACCTC. The chain links TRBV28 to TRBJ2-7; TRBD1 aligns across 7 bases. Germline V gene lookup returns CDR1 MDHEN and CDR2 SYDVKM. V lost 7 bases and J lost 3; bases outside the gene matches: 12. The CDR3 sequence is 15 residues long.

This clonotype was seen repeatedly, ten times or more. The chain is built from TRBV24-1 and TRBJ1-5; D not certain. Trimming removed 3 bases at V and 5 bases at J, with 4 bases between. CDR3 length equals 12 residues. Germline V gene data show CDR1 as KGHDR and CDR2 as SFDVKD. CDR3 region: CATSDGDQPQHF. As DNA, the CDR3 is TGTGCCACCAGTGATGGGGATCAGCCCCAGCATTTT.

This clonotype was observed at least ten times. It may be a read error: a sequence one base away is much more abundant. The V gene is TRBV27, the J gene TRBJ1-1; D is perhaps TRBD1 (6 bases). The CDR3 extends over 13 amino acids. CDR1 and CDR2 from the germline V gene are MNHEY and SMNVEV (reference sequence). Deletions cut 4 bases from V and 4 bases from J, with 10 bases between. The CDR3 region is CASSSGASTEAFF. CDR3 in DNA: TGTGCCAGCAGTTCGGGGGCGTCCACTGAAGCTTTCTTT.

The V gene is TRBV30, the J gene TRBJ2-7; D call uncertain. The CDR3 length is 10 residues. The ends were cut back, 5 bases at V and 4 bases at J, with 6 bases in the middle. CDR1 is GTSNPN, CDR2 SVGIG, per germline (reference sequence). This chain's CDR3 is CAWGQYEQYF. The CDR3 bases are TGTGCCTGGGGGCAATACGAGCAGTACTTC.